This TCR beta chain was sequenced during a study of T-cell memory formation after mild COVID-19. One entry per CDR3 protein results from TCRdb running MiXCR on the 5' RACE reads. The data contain approximately 40,000 distinct CDR3 sequences, about an eighth of them singletons. The ends were cut back, 4 bases at V and 0 bases at J, with 9 bases in the middle. CDR3 size: 14 residues. Germline CDR1 is SGDLS and CDR2 is YYNGEE. The table lists this clonotype with many counts. This sequence was found in a man between 18 and 29 years old who had mild COVID-19 (a few samples of this study predate the infection). Cell type and time point are not known. Sequenced material: PBMCs or a T cell subset sorted from them (not recorded which). V is TRBV9 and J is TRBJ2-3, with TRBD2 as a possible D gene (5 bases). The CDR3, as DNA: TGTGCCAGCAGCTCCGGGGATAGCACAGATACGCAGTATTTT. It is translated as CASSSGDSTDTQYF. The entire variable domain, with the rest obtained from reference TRBV9 and TRBJ2-3, is as follows: DSGVTQTPKHLITATGQRVTLRCSPRSGDLSVYWYQQSLDQGLQFLIQYYNGEERAKGNILERFSAQQFPDLHSELNLSSLELGDSALYFCASSSGDSTDTQYFGPGTRLTVL.